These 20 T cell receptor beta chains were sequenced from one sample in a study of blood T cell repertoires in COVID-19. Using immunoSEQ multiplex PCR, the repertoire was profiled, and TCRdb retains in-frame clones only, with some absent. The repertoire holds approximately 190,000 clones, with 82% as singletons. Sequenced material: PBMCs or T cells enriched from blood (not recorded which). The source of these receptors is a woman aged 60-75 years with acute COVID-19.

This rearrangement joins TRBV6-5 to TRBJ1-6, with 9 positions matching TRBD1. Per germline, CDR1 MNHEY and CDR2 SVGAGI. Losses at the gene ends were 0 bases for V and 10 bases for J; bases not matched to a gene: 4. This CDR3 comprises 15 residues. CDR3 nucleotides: TGTGCCAGCAGTTACTCCCGGACAGGGGACTCACCCCTCCACTTT. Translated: CASSYSRTGDSPLHF.

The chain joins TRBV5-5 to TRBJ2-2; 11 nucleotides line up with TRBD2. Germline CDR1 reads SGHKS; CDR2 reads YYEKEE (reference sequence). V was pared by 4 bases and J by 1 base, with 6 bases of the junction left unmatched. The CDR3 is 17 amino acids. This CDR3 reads CASSRSGRGRNTGELFF. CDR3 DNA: TGTGCCAGCAGCCGTAGCGGGAGGGGCCGGAACACCGGGGAGCTGTTTTTT.

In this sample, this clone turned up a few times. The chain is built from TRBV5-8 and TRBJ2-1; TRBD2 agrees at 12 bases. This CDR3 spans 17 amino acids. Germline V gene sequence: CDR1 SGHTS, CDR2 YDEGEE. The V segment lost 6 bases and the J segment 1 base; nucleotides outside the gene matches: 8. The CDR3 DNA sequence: TGTGCCAGCAACCAAGGACTAGCGGGAATATCCTACAATGAGCAGTTCTTC. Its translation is CASNQGLAGISYNEQFF. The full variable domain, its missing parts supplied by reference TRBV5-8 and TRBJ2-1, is EAGVTQSPTHLIKTRGQQATLRCSPISGHTSVYWYQQALGLGLQFLLWYDEGEERNRGNFPPRFSGRQFPNYSSELNVNALELEDSALYLCASNQGLAGISYNEQFFGPGTRLTVL.

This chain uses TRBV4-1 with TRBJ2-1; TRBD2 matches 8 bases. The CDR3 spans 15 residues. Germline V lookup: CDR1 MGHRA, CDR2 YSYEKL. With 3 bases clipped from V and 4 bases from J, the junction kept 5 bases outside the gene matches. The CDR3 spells CASSHPTSVYNEQFF. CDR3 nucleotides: TGCGCCAGCAGCCACCCGACTAGCGTTTACAATGAGCAGTTCTTC.

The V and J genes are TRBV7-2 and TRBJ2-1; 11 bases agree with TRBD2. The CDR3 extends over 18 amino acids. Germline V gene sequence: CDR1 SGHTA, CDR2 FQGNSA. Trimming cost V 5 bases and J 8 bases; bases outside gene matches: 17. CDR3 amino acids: CASSAIARSGGASDEQFF. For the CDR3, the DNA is TGTGCCAGCAGCGCGATTGCCCGTAGCGGGGGGGCCTCGGATGAGCAGTTCTTC.

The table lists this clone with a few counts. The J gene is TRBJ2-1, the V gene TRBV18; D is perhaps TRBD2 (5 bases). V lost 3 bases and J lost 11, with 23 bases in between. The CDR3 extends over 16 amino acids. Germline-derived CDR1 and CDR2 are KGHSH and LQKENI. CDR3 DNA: TGTGCCAGCTCACCCGCACGGAGCTACGGGGTTCCTCAGCAGTTCTTC. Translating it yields CASSPARSYGVPQQFF.

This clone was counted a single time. The CDR3 DNA reads as TGTGCCAGCAGTTTGGGCGGGAGTACAGATACGCAGTATTTT. It encodes CASSLGGSTDTQYF. This chain joins TRBV6-2 or TRBV6-3 and TRBJ2-3; 7 bases line up with TRBD2. The CDR3 loop spans 14 amino acids. The V segment lost 4 bases and the J segment 3 bases; nucleotides outside the gene matches: 4. Germline loops: CDR1 MNHEY, CDR2 SVGEGT.

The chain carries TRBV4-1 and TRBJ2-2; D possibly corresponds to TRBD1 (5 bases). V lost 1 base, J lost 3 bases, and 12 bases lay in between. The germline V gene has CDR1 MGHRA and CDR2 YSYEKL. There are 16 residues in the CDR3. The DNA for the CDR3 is TGCGCCAGCAGCCAAGTGGCAGGGTCGGACACCGGGGAGCTGTTTTTT. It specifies CASSQVAGSDTGELFF.

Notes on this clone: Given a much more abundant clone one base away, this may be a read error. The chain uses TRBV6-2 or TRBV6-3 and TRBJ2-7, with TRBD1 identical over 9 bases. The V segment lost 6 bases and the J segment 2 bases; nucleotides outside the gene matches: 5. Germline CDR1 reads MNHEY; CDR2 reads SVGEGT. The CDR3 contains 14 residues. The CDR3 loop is CASSTGTGTYEQYF. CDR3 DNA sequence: TGTGCCAGCAGCACCGGGACAGGGACCTACGAGCAGTACTTC.

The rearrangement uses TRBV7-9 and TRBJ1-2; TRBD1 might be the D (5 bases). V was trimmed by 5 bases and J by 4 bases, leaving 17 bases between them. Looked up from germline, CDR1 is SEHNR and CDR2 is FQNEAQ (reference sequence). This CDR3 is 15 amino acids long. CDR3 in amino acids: CASSPQVGGTYGYTF. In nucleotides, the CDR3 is TGTGCCAGCAGCCCTCAGGTTGGGGGGACCTATGGCTACACCTTC. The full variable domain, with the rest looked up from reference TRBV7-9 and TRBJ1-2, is DTGVSQNPRHKITKRGQNVTFRCDPISEHNRLYWYRQTLGQGPEFLTYFQNEAQLEKSRLLSDRFSAERPKGSFSTLEIQRTEQGDSAMYLCASSPQVGGTYGYTFGSGTRLTVV.

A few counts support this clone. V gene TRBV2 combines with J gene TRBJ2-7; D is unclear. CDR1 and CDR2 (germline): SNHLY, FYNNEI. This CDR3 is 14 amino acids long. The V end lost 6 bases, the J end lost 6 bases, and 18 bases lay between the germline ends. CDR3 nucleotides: TGTGCCAGCAGGCTTACCTTTTTTACAACCGAGCAGTACTTC. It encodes CASRLTFFTTEQYF.

CDR3 sequence: CAWRPVLAAEQFF. DNA for the CDR3: TGTGCCTGGAGACCGGTTCTAGCAGCTGAGCAGTTCTTC. The chain joins TRBV30 to TRBJ2-1, with a weak D call TRBD2 (5 bases). Germline CDR1 reads GTSNPN; CDR2 reads SVGIG (reference sequence). V was clipped by 3 bases and J by 9 bases, with 15 bases between them. The CDR3 length is 13 residues.

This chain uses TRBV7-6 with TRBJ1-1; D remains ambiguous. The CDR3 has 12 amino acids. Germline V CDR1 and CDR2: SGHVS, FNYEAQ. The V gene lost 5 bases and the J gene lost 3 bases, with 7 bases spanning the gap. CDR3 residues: CASSPIYTEAFF. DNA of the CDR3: TGTGCCAGCAGCCCAATTTACACTGAAGCTTTCTTT. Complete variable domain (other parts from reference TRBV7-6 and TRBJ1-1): GAGVSQSPRYKVTKRGQDVALRCDPISGHVSLYWYRQALGQGPEFLTYFNYEAQQDKSGLPNDRFSAERPEGSISTLTIQRTEQRDSAMYRCASSPIYTEAFFGQGTRLTVV.

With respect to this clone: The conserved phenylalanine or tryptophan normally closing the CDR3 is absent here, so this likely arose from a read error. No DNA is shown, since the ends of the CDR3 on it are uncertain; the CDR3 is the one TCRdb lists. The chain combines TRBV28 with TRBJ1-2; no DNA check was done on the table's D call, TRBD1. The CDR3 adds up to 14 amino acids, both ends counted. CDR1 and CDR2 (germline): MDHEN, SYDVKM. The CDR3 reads CASSLFRVAGVPTY.

Written as DNA, the CDR3 is TGTGCCAGCAGTCACCCTAGCGGGGGAGCCAGGGGAGAGACCCAGTACTTC. Translated, it gives CASSHPSGGARGETQYF. The chain uses TRBV6-2 or TRBV6-3 and TRBJ2-5; 10 bases align to TRBD2. This CDR3 is 17 amino acids long. Germline CDR1 is MNHEY and CDR2 is SVGEGT. V lost 5 bases to trimming and J lost 4 bases; unmatched junction nucleotides: 13.

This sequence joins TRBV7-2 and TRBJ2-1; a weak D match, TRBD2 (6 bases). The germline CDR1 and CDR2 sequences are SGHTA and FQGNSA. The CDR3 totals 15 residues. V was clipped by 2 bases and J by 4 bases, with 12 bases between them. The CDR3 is CASSLLRGDYNEQFF. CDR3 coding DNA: TGTGCCAGCAGCTTATTGCGGGGAGATTACAATGAGCAGTTCTTC.

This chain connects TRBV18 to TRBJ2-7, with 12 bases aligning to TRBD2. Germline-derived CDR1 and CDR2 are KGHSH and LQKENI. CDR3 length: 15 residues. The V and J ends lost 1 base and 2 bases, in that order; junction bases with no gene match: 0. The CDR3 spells CASSPRTSGAYEQYF. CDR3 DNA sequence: TGTGCCAGCTCACCACGGACTAGCGGGGCCTACGAGCAGTACTTC.

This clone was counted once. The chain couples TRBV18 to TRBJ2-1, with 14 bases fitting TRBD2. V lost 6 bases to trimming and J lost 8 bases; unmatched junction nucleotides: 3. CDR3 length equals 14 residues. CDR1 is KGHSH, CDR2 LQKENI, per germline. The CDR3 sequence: CASSGLAGGDEQFF. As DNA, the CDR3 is TGTGCCAGCTCTGGACTAGCGGGAGGAGATGAGCAGTTCTTC.

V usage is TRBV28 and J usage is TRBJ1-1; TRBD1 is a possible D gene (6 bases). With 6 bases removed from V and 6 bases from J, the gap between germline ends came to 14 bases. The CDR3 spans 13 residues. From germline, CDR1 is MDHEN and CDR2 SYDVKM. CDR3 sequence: CASRPTGSSEAFF. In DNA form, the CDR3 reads TGTGCCAGCAGGCCGACAGGATCGTCTGAAGCTTTCTTT.

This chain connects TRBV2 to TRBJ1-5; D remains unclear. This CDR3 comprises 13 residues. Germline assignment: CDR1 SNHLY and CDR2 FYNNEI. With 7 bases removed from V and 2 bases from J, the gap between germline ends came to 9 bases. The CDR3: CASKKGGNQPQHF. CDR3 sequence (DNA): TGTGCCAGCAAGAAGGGAGGCAATCAGCCCCAGCATTTT.